This T cell receptor beta chain was observed in a study of Ad26.COV2.S vaccination and SARS-CoV-2 variants. Study-wide background: Donor was in the COV1001 Ad26.COV2.S trial arm. Intramuscularly, Ad26.COV2.S was given either once or twice, 56 days apart.

The repertoire was sequenced with immunoSEQ multiplex PCR; TCRdb's copy has only in-frame clones and lacks some. The data show 350,000 to 450,000 clones, under 90% seen once. Treatment specified: roughly 18 received Ad26.COV2.S at low or high dose, single or two shots; 5 received placebo; per-sample allocation not given. Samples were taken on day 63 after the first vaccine or placebo injection. At a Boston site, the person donating was an adult of 18-55 years. An Ad26 vector that expressed Wuhan-strain SARS-CoV-2 spike constituted the vaccine. In this sample, this clone is medium-sized. CDR3 length: 15 residues. CDR1 SEHNR and CDR2 FQNEAQ come from the germline V gene (reference sequence). Trimming took off 5 bases at V and 4 bases at J, with 17 bases between the two ends.

The rearrangement links TRBV7-9 to TRBJ1-2, with D uncertain. Sequencing was performed on peripheral blood, taken in a trial of Ad26.COV2.S vaccine versus placebo. The sequence derives from a person aged 18 to 65 who received the Ad26.COV2.S COVID-19 vaccine or a placebo. This CDR3 is CASSALEASSYGYTF. CDR3 nucleotides: TGTGCCAGCAGCGCACTCGAAGCGAGTTCCTATGGCTACACCTTC. Filled out from reference TRBV7-9 and TRBJ1-2, the complete variable domain reads DTGVSQNPRHKITKRGQNVTFRCDPISEHNRLYWYRQTLGQGPEFLTYFQNEAQLEKSRLLSDRFSAERPKGSFSTLEIQRTEQGDSAMYLCASSALEASSYGYTFGSGTRLTVV.